The 9 T cell receptor beta chains below were found in one sample sequenced in a study of cytotoxic CD8 clonotypes in ibrutinib-treated CLL. Profiled with immunoSEQ multiplex PCR; TCRdb holds only in-frame clones, not every one. The sample has 200,000 or so clones, 79% seen once. Sequencing was performed on PBMCs, taken after 12 months of ibrutinib treatment. Receptors originate from a human donor with chronic lymphocytic leukemia.

V gene TRBV19 combines with J gene TRBJ1-4; 7 bases are a match to TRBD1. This CDR3 is built from 15 residues. With 4 bases clipped from V and 5 bases from J, the junction kept 7 bases outside the gene matches. Germline CDR1 LNHDA, CDR2 SQIVND (reference sequence). CDR3 amino acids: CASSTRTGLNEKLFF. The CDR3 bases are TGTGCCAGTAGTACCCGGACAGGCCTCAATGAAAAACTGTTTTTT.

The rearrangement links TRBV1 to TRBJ2-3; the tabulated D call, TRBD2, remains unverified against the DNA. TRBV1 has pseudogene status. CDR3 length equals 13 residues. The CDR3 region has the DNA TGCACCAGCAGCCAAAAAACTGTGGATACGCAGTATTTT. Amino acids: CTSSQKTVDTQYF.

The chain joins TRBV5-4 to TRBJ2-3, with D perhaps matching TRBD1 (6 bases). This CDR3 spans 16 amino acids. V shed 1 base and J shed 2 bases, with 14 bases lying between them. Germline V gives CDR1 SGHNT, CDR2 YYREEE (reference sequence). This CDR3 is CASSLWGRVNTDTQYF. The CDR3 DNA reads TGTGCCAGCAGCTTGTGGGGGCGGGTGAACACAGATACGCAGTATTTT.

The gene calls are TRBV6-6 and TRBJ2-2; D not certain. The CDR3 totals 16 residues. Germline lookup yields CDR1 MNHNY and CDR2 SVGAGI (reference sequence). Trimming removed 4 bases from V and 2 bases from J, with 14 bases in between. The CDR3 DNA follows: TGTGCCAGCAGTTCCGACCGTATAAATAACACCGGGGAGCTGTTTTTT. It encodes CASSSDRINNTGELFF.

The rearrangement joins TRBV4-1 to TRBJ2-3; D ambiguous. CDR1 is MGHRA and CDR2 is YSYEKL in the germline V gene. Trimming pared 0 bases from V and 0 bases from J, leaving 16 bases between. There are 18 residues in the CDR3. The CDR3 sequence: CASSQDDGPTSSTDTQYF. The CDR3, as DNA: TGCGCCAGCAGCCAAGATGACGGACCAACATCTAGCACAGATACGCAGTATTTT.

The rearrangement uses TRBV5-1 and TRBJ1-2; D gene unclear. The CDR3 length is 17 residues. Germline V gene lookup returns CDR1 SGHRS and CDR2 YFSETQ. The germline V and J ends were trimmed by 6 bases and 4 bases, with 25 bases remaining between them. CDR3 sequence reads: CASTLLDSSTGFYGYTF. The CDR3 bases are TGCGCCAGCACCCTTCTGGACTCAAGTACGGGCTTCTATGGCTACACCTTC.

The chain employs TRBV7-9 and TRBJ1-1; D remains unclear. The CDR3 is 13 residues long. CDR1 SEHNR and CDR2 FQNEAQ come from the germline V gene (reference sequence). The V and J ends lost 3 bases and 2 bases respectively, with 7 bases between them. The DNA of the CDR3 is TGTGCCAGCAGCTTCGGTCCTAACACTGAAGCTTTCTTT. Its translation: CASSFGPNTEAFF.

The rearrangement uses TRBV4-2 and TRBJ2-3, with a weak D call TRBD2 (5 bases). The CDR3 is 13 amino acids. Trimming shortened V by 1 base and J by 6 bases, and 8 bases separated the two germline ends. The germline V gene has CDR1 LGHNA and CDR2 YNFKEQ. CDR3 bases: TGTGCCAGCAGCCAAGCCCCGGGGGATACGCAGTATTTT. This gives the protein CASSQAPGDTQYF.

The J gene is TRBJ1-3, the V gene TRBV10-3; D gene unclear. CDR3 length: 12 residues. Germline lookup yields CDR1 ENHRY and CDR2 SYGVKD. The V gene lost 0 bases and the J gene lost 6 bases, with 3 bases spanning the gap. The CDR3 DNA follows: TGTGCCATCAGTGAGTCGATAAACACCATATATTTT. Protein product: CAISESINTIYF.